This TCR beta chain was profiled in a study of response to subunit inactivated influenza vaccine. Study-level points and caveats: Authors suggested seasonal influenza vaccinations each recruit few new T cells.

Via MiXCR, TCRdb re-called the RT-PCR reads, giving one row per CDR3 protein. This sample has hundreds of thousands of distinct CDR3 sequences, with around a sixth found just once. This clonotype was seen a handful of times. The antigen is not known. This CDR3 region has 15 residues. CDR1 is MDHEN and CDR2 is SYDVKM in the germline V gene. The V end was cut by 4 bases, the J end by 4 bases, with 16 bases between. The source material was PBMCs from blood, sampled about 5 days after vaccination. This sequence joins TRBV28 and TRBJ1-2; a weak D match, TRBD1 (5 bases). This sequence originates from a man between 45 and 60 years old who received an inactivated influenza vaccine. CDR3 sequence (DNA): TGTGCCAGCAGTTCCAACCCCGGGACCCTCTATGGCTACACCTTC. Amino acid sequence: CASSSNPGTLYGYTF.